This T cell receptor (beta chain) appears in the sequencing data of a study of shared clonotypes between healthy human individuals. Study context: Donors, aged 18 to 49, were a couple of women and a few men. For every donor, three CD4 naive, three CD4 memory, two CD8 naive and one CD8 memory plates were used. Whole-study findings and limits: In the sorted subsets, rarefaction showed sequencing was incomplete despite large depth. Shared clonotypes: approximately 5.3% naive CD4, about 3.5% naive CD8, roughly 2.4% memory CD4, around 0.4% memory CD8.

Concerning this clone: Its antigen is not known.

Produced via immunoSEQ multiplex PCR; TCRdb's table is partial and in-frame only. The repertoire holds over a million clones, with approximately 68% as singletons. Germline V gene sequence: CDR1 SGHVS, CDR2 FQNEAQ. V shed 3 bases and J shed 2 bases, with 7 bases lying between them. The CDR3 is 13 residues long. The clonotype was recovered from a man aged 18 to 30 in good health. This rearrangement joins TRBV7-8 to TRBJ1-2; tentatively, D is TRBD1 (5 bases). The sample consisted of memory CD4+ T cells sorted from blood. Subset: CD45RA-negative fraction. CDR3 region: CASSLGRNYGYTF. The CDR3 DNA is TGTGCCAGCAGCTTGGGACGGAACTATGGCTACACCTTC.